The entry that follows covers one TCR beta chain sequence. Antigen: not known. It may be a read error: a sequence one base away is much more abundant. As to time point: newly diagnosed GD, antithyroid drugs for less than 3 months. PBMCs provided the RNA from which the TCR library was made. These data are taken from a study of regulatory T cells in long-lasting Graves disease. Through Arm-PCR of CDR3 regions and iRepertoire HTBI primers, TCR beta libraries were built. TCRdb reprocessed the multiplex PCR reads via MiXCR and lists one record per CDR3 protein. The top ten clones hold more than 15% of a sample with about 460,000 distinct CDR3 sequences, around 15% of them seen once. The CDR3 runs 16 residues. With V trimmed by 0 bases and J by 3 bases, 6 bases remained unmatched. Germline loops: CDR1 DFQATT, CDR2 SNEGSKA (reference sequence). The study, taken as a whole, reports: TCR diversity was lower in persistent than newly diagnosed Graves' disease. Persistent disease showed a preference for TRBV28, TRBJ1-2 and TRBJ2-5.

This sample was also put to use in a study of T cells in Graves' hyperthyroidism and ophthalmopathy.

The receptor comes from a woman between 50 and 59 years old with Graves disease. This sample comprised peripheral blood mononuclear cells (PBMCs), obtained at new diagnosis, from a patient treated with antithyroid drugs. The rearrangement joins TRBV20-1 to TRBJ2-1; 9 bases map to TRBD2. The chain's CDR3 is CSAREHSGSFYNEQFF. The CDR3 DNA is TGCAGTGCTAGAGAACATAGCGGGAGTTTCTACAATGAGCAGTTCTTC.